This record looks at one T cell receptor (beta chain) sequence and its context. Antigen: not known. These data originate in a study of PD-L1 blockade in urothelial cancer. The overall study: Every 3 weeks, patients received intravenous atezolizumab 1,200 mg, beginning 2014. Peripheral blood specimens exhibited a median yield of about 150,000 T cells.

Trimming took 5 bases from V and 7 from J; bases not matched to a gene: 7. The CDR3 is 14 amino acids. CDR1 and CDR2 from the germline V gene are SGHDT and YYEEEE. Study observations and caveats: In blood sampled pretreatment, TCR clonality below the median predicted better survival.

Into every PCR, synthetic TCR analog templates were spiked. The table came from immunoSEQ multiplex PCR; TCRdb's copy has only in-frame clones and leaves some out. Of nearly 30,000 clones detected, 70% to 90% appear once; the ten largest clones hold under 3.5%. The TCR comes from a man aged 45-65 years with urothelial cancer. The chain joins TRBV5-6 to TRBJ2-2; 8 bases are a match to TRBD2. The sequencing used PBMCs, collected around atezolizumab (anti-PD-L1) treatment. CDR3 DNA: TGTGCCAGCAGACAATCCGGGGGGGTCGGGGAGCTGTTTTTT. The encoded protein is CASRQSGGVGELFF.